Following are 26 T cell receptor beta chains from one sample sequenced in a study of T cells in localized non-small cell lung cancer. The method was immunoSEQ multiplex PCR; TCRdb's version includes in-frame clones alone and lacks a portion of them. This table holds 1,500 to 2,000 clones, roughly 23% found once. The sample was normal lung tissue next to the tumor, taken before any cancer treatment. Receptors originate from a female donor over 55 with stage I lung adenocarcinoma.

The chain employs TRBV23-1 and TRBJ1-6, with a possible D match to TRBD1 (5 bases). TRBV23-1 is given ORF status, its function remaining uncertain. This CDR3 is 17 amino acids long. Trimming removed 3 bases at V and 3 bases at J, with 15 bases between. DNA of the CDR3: TGCGCCAGCAGTCAGGGCTGCAGGGCCGTCTATAATTCACCCCTCCACTTT. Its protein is CASSQGCRAVYNSPLHF.

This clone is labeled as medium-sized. The CDR3 loop reads CASSPDGLAYEQYF. CDR3 in DNA: TGTGCCAGCAGCCCCGACGGTTTAGCCTACGAGCAGTACTTC. This chain connects TRBV11-3 to TRBJ2-7; D unresolved. Germline V gene lookup returns CDR1 SGHNT and CDR2 YENEEA. CDR3 size: 14 residues. V was pared by 5 bases and J by 2 bases, with 13 bases between.

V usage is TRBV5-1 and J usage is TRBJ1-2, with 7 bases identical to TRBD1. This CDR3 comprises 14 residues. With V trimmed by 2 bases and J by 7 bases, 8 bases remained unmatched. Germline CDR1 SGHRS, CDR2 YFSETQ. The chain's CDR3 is CASSLNRGAFGYTF. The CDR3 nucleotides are TGCGCCAGCAGCTTAAACAGGGGCGCCTTTGGCTACACCTTC.

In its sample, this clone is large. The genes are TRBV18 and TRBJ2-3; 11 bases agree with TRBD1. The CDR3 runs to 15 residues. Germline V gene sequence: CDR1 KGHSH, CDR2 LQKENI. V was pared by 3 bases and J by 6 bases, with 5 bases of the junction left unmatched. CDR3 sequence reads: CASSPDRGLGDTQYF. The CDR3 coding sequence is TGTGCCAGCTCACCGGACAGGGGGCTTGGGGATACGCAGTATTTT.

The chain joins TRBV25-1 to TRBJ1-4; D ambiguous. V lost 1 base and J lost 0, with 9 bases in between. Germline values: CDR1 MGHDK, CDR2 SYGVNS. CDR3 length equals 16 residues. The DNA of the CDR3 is TGTGCCAGCAGTGAATCCTTCGGCGCAACTAATGAAAAACTGTTTTTT. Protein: CASSESFGATNEKLFF.

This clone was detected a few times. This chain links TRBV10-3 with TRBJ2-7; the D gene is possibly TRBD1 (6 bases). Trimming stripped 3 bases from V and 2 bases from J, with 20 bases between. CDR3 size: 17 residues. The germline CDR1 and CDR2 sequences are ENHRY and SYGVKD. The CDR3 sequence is CAISERAGAGNPYEQYF. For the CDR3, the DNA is TGTGCCATCAGTGAAAGGGCAGGGGCAGGAAACCCCTACGAGCAGTACTTC.

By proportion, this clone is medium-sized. For the CDR3, the DNA is TGTGCCAGCACCCTTAGCGGGAGCTCCTACGAGCAGTACTTC. Translated: CASTLSGSSYEQYF. V usage is TRBV6-8 and J usage is TRBJ2-7; the match to TRBD2 covers 9 bases. With 7 bases clipped from V and 0 bases from J, the junction kept 4 bases outside the gene matches. The CDR3 loop spans 14 amino acids. The V gene's germline CDR1 is MNHGY and CDR2 SAAAGT.

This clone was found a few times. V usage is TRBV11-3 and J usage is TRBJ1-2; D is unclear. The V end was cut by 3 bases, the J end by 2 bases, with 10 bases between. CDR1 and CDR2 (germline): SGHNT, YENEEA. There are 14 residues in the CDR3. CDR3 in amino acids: CASSLAMGNYGYTF. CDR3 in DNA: TGTGCCAGCAGCTTGGCGATGGGAAACTATGGCTACACCTTC.

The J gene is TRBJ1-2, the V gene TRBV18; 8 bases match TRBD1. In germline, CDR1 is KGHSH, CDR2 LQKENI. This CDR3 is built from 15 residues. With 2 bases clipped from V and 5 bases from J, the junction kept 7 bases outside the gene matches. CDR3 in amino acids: CASSPAGGAPYGYTF. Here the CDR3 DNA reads TGTGCCAGCTCACCAGCAGGGGGCGCCCCATATGGCTACACCTTC.

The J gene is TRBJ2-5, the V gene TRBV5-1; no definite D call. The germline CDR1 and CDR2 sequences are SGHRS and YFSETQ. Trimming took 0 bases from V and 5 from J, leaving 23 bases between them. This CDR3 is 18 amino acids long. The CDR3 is CASSLGPVGVDVGETQYF. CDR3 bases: TGCGCCAGCAGCTTGGGACCCGTAGGAGTTGATGTGGGCGAGACCCAGTACTTC.

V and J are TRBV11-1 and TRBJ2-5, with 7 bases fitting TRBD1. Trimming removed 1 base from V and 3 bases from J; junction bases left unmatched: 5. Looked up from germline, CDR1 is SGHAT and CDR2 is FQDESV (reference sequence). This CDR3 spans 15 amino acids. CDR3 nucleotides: TGTGCCAGCAGCTTAGTAGGGACAGTGGAAGAGACCCAGTACTTC. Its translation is CASSLVGTVEETQYF.

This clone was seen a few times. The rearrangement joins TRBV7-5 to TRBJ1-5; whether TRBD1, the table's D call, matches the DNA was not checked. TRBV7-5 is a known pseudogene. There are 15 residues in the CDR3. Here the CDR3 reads CASSSTGLRHQPQHF. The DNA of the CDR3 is TGTGCCAGCAGCTCGACAGGACTTAGACATCAGCCCCAGCATTTT.

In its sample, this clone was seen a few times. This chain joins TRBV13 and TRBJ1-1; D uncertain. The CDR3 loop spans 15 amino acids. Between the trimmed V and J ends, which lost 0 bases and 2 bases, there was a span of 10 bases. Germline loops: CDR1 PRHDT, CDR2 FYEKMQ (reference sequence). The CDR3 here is CASSLGTLQNTEAFF. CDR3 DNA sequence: TGTGCCAGCAGCTTAGGAACCCTGCAAAACACTGAAGCTTTCTTT. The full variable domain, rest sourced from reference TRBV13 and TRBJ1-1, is AAGVIQSPRHLIKEKRETATLKCYPIPRHDTVYWYQQGPGQDPQFLISFYEKMQSDKGSIPDRFSAQQFSDYHSELNMSSLELGDSALYFCASSLGTLQNTEAFFGQGTRLTVV.

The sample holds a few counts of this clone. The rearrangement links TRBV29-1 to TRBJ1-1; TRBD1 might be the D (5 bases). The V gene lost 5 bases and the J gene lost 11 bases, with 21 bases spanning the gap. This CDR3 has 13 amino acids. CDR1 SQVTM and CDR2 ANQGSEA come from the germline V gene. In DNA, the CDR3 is TGCAGCGTTATCCCTATCACACGGGACGGGGCTTTCTTT. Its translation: CSVIPITRDGAFF.

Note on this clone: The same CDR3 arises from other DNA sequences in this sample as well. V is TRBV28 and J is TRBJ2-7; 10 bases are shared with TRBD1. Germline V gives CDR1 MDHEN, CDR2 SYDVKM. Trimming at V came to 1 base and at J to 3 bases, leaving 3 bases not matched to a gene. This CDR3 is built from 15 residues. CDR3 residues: CASSLLGQGLYEQYF. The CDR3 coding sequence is TGTGCCAGCAGTTTATTGGGACAGGGGCTCTACGAGCAGTACTTC. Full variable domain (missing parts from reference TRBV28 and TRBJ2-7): DVKVTQSSRYLVKRTGEKVFLECVQDMDHENMFWYRQDPGLGLRLIYFSYDVKMKEKGDIPEGYSVSREKKERFSLILESASTNQTSMYLCASSLLGQGLYEQYFGPGTRLTVT.

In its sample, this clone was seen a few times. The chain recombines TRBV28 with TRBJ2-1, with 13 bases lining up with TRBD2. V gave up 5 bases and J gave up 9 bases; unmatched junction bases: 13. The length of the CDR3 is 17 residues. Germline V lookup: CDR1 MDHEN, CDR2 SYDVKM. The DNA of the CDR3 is TGTGCCAGCAGTCCCACTAGCGGGAGGGCCGGCGGGAGTGAGCAGTTCTTC. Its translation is CASSPTSGRAGGSEQFF.

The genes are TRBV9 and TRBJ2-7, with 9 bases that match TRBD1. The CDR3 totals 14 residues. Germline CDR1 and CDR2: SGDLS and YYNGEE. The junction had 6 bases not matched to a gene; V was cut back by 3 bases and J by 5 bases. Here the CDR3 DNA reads TGTGCCAGCAGCGACACCGGGACAGGGCACGAGCAGTACTTC. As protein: CASSDTGTGHEQYF.

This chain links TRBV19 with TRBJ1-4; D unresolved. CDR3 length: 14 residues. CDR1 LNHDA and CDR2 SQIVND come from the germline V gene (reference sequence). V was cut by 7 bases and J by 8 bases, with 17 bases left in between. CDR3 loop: CASKGSVGQEKLFF. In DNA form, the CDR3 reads TGTGCCAGTAAAGGGTCCGTGGGTCAGGAAAAACTGTTTTTT. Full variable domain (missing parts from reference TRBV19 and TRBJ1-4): DGGITQSPKYLFRKEGQNVTLSCEQNLNHDAMYWYRQDPGQGLRLIYYSQIVNDFQKGDIAEGYSVSREKKESFPLTVTSAQKNPTAFYLCASKGSVGQEKLFFGSGTQLSVL.

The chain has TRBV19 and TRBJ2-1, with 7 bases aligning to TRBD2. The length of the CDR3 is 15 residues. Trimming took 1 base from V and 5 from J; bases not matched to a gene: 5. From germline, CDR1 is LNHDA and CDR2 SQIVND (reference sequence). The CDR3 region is CASSIAGGRNNEQFF. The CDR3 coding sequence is TGTGCCAGTAGTATAGCGGGAGGACGAAACAATGAGCAGTTCTTC. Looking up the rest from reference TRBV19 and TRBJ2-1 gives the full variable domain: DGGITQSPKYLFRKEGQNVTLSCEQNLNHDAMYWYRQDPGQGLRLIYYSQIVNDFQKGDIAEGYSVSREKKESFPLTVTSAQKNPTAFYLCASSIAGGRNNEQFFGPGTRLTVL.

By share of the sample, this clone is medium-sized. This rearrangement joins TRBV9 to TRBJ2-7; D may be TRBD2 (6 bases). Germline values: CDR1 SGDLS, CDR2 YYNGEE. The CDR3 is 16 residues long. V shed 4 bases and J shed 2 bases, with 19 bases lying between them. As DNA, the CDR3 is TGTGCCAGCAGCCCCCGTGTCGGGCTAGCGACCTACGAGCAGTACTTC. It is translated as CASSPRVGLATYEQYF. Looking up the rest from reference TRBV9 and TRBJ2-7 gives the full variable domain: DSGVTQTPKHLITATGQRVTLRCSPRSGDLSVYWYQQSLDQGLQFLIQYYNGEERAKGNILERFSAQQFPDLHSELNLSSLELGDSALYFCASSPRVGLATYEQYFGPGTRLTVT.

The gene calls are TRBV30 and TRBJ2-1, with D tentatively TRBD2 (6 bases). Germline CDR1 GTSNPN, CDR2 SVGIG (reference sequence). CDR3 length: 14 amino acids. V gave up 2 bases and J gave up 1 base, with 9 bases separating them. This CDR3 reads CAWSTGSSYNEQFF. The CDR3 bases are TGTGCCTGGAGTACCGGGAGTTCCTACAATGAGCAGTTCTTC.

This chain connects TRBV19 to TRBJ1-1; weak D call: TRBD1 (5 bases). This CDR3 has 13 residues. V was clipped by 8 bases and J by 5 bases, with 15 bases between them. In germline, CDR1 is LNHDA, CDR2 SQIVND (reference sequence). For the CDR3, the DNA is TGTGCCAGTGCCCTTGCGGGGGGGACTGAAGCTTTCTTT. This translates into CASALAGGTEAFF.

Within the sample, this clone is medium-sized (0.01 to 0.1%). The CDR3 spells CASSDEDRAPSSYNEQFF. Here the CDR3 DNA reads TGTGCCAGCAGTGACGAGGACAGGGCCCCTAGCTCCTACAATGAGCAGTTCTTC. The V gene is TRBV6-8, the J gene TRBJ2-1; 8 nucleotides agree with TRBD1. The CDR3 runs 18 residues. Germline CDR1 and CDR2: MNHGY and SAAAGT. Germline trimming cut 5 bases from V and 0 bases from J; bases unmatched to any gene: 12.

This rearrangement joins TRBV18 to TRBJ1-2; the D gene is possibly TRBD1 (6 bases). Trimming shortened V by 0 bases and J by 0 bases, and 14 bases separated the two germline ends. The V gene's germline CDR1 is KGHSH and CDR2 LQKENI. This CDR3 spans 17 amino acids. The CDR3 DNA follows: TGTGCCAGCTCACCACCCCGGGGAGGGGGAGCTAACTATGGCTACACCTTC. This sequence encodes CASSPPRGGGANYGYTF.

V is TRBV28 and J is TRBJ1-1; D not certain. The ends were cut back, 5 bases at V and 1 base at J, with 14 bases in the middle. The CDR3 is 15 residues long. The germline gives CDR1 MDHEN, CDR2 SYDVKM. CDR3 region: CASSPRGRRNTEAFF. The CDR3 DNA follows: TGTGCCAGCAGTCCCCGTGGACGGAGGAACACTGAAGCTTTCTTT.

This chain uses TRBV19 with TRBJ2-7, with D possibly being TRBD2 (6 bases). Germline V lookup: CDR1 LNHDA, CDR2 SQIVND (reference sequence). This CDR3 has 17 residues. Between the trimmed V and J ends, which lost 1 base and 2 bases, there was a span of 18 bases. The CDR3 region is CASSIALASSGAYEQYF. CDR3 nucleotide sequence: TGTGCCAGTAGTATAGCCCTAGCGAGTTCGGGGGCCTACGAGCAGTACTTC.